The 22 T cell receptor beta chains listed next were all sequenced from one sample in a study of regulatory T cells in long-lasting Graves disease. Relying on iRepertoire HTBI primers and Arm-PCR of CDR3 regions, the team built TCR beta libraries. MiXCR, applied by TCRdb to the multiplex PCR reads, yields one record per CDR3 protein. There are approximately 400,000 distinct CDR3 sequences in the sample; about an eighth occur only once, and under 20% lies in the top ten. The time point denotes: newly diagnosed GD, antithyroid drugs for less than 3 months. PBMC RNA was the source of the TCR library. The same sample was also used in a study of T cells in Graves' hyperthyroidism and ophthalmopathy.

This specimen consisted of peripheral blood mononuclear cells (PBMCs), obtained at new diagnosis, from a patient treated with antithyroid drugs. All receptors come from a woman between 18 and 30 years old with Graves disease.

This clonotype came up many times. CDR3: CASSRDSDNYGYTF. The CDR3 DNA reads as TGTGCCAGCAGCCGGGACAGCGATAACTATGGCTACACCTTC. V and J are TRBV7-9 and TRBJ1-2; 7 bases match TRBD1. V shed 5 bases and J 1 base; nucleotides not matched to a gene: 4. CDR3 size: 14 residues. Germline V lookup: CDR1 SEHNR, CDR2 FQNEAQ (reference sequence).

This clonotype was counted many times. The chain has TRBV7-2 and TRBJ2-3; D remains unclear. The CDR3 is 14 amino acids. V was clipped by 2 bases and J by 3 bases, with 9 bases between them. Germline lookup yields CDR1 SGHTA and CDR2 FQGNSA. CDR3 region: CASSLPPETDTQYF. The CDR3 bases are TGTGCCAGCAGCTTACCACCCGAGACAGATACGCAGTATTTT. Full variable domain (outside the CDR3, taken from reference TRBV7-2 and TRBJ2-3): GAGVSQSPSNKVTEKGKDVELRCDPISGHTALYWYRQSLGQGLEFLIYFQGNSAPDKSGLPSDRFSAERTGGSVSTLTIQRTQQEDSAVYLCASSLPPETDTQYFGPGTRLTVL.

This clonotype occurred many times. The genes are TRBV5-1 and TRBJ1-1; 8 bases are shared with TRBD1. CDR3 length: 16 residues. The junction had 11 bases not matched to a gene; V was cut back by 4 bases and J by 3 bases. Germline lookup yields CDR1 SGHRS and CDR2 YFSETQ. The CDR3 DNA reads TGCGCCAGCAGCCCCTCTCAGGGGGCTACAGACACTGAAGCTTTCTTT. It codes for CASSPSQGATDTEAFF.

This chain joins TRBV20-1 and TRBJ1-5; 12 nucleotides line up with TRBD1. The CDR3 is 16 residues long. The junction had 11 bases not matched to a gene; V was cut back by 6 bases and J by 5 bases. Germline CDR1 and CDR2: DFQATT and SNEGSKA (reference sequence). This CDR3 reads CSALTGTGGGDQPQHF. The CDR3 nucleotides are TGCAGTGCCCTTACCGGGACAGGGGGCGGGGATCAGCCCCAGCATTTT.

This clonotype has just a few counts. At one end, the junction sequence differs from germline, possibly due to a read error. The chain employs TRBV15 and TRBJ2-1; D unresolved. The CDR3 length is 17 residues. The V gene's germline CDR1 is LNHNV and CDR2 YYDKDF (reference sequence). The CDR3 here is CATSRSREARPYNERFF. The CDR3 coding sequence is TGTGCCACCAGCAGATCCCGCGAGGCACGGCCTTACAATGAGCGGTTCTTC.

This clonotype was seen ten or more times. The chain carries TRBV18 and TRBJ2-5; no clear D. CDR3 length: 12 residues. Germline V gene data show CDR1 as KGHSH and CDR2 as LQKENI. V lost 8 bases and J lost 4, with 11 bases in between. CDR3 in amino acids: CASSPLGETQYF. CDR3 in DNA: TGTGCCAGCAGTCCCCTAGGAGAGACCCAGTACTTC.

At least ten counts were recorded for this clonotype. The V gene is TRBV19, the J gene TRBJ2-5; D is ambiguous. The germline gives CDR1 LNHDA, CDR2 SQIVND (reference sequence). V was shortened by 4 bases and J by 9 bases, with 12 bases between the two germline ends. This CDR3 spans 12 amino acids. CDR3 nucleotides: TGTGCCAGTAGTACTAGTTCTCAGGCCCAGTACTTC. It is translated as CASSTSSQAQYF.

This sequence joins TRBV7-3 and TRBJ2-3; 8 bases match TRBD2. J was trimmed by 2 bases and V by 5 bases; bases with no gene match: 9. The CDR3 has 16 amino acids. Germline-derived CDR1 and CDR2 are SGHTA and FQGTGA. In DNA, the CDR3 is TGTGCCAGCAGCCCCTATCTAGCGGGCCTCACAGATACGCAGTATTTT. Translating gives CASSPYLAGLTDTQYF.

V gene TRBV24-1 combines with J gene TRBJ1-5; 7 positions match TRBD1. Germline CDR1 KGHDR, CDR2 SFDVKD. The CDR3 consists of 14 residues. V dropped 7 bases and J dropped 4; count of bases not matched to a gene: 6. CDR3 residues: CATRGSGGNQPQHF. The CDR3 nucleotides are TGTGCCACCAGAGGCTCAGGGGGGAATCAGCCCCAGCATTTT.

This clonotype was seen many times. The chain links TRBV28 to TRBJ2-2, with D possibly being TRBD2 (6 bases). Trimming shortened V by 6 bases and J by 0 bases, and 17 bases separated the two germline ends. This CDR3 has 17 amino acids. The germline V gene encodes CDR1 MDHEN and CDR2 SYDVKM. This CDR3 reads CASSHFRAGPNTGELFF. CDR3 nucleotide sequence: TGTGCCAGCAGCCATTTCCGGGCGGGACCGAACACCGGGGAGCTGTTTTTT.

This clonotype came up many times. The V and J genes are TRBV12-3 or TRBV12-4 and TRBJ2-2; a weak D match, TRBD2 (5 bases). The CDR3 has 15 amino acids. V lost 3 bases and J 6 bases, leaving 14 bases between the germline ends. CDR3 amino acids: CASSFGRAGAGELFF. The CDR3 region has the DNA TGTGCCAGCAGTTTCGGTCGGGCCGGGGCCGGGGAGCTGTTTTTT.

The rearrangement joins TRBV29-1 to TRBJ1-5, with 9 bases aligning to TRBD1. This CDR3 has 15 residues. V gave up 4 bases and J gave up 3 bases; unmatched junction bases: 7. The germline V gene encodes CDR1 SQVTM and CDR2 ANQGSEA. Here the CDR3 reads CSVAWGTGNNQPQHF. CDR3 DNA sequence: TGCAGCGTTGCTTGGGGGACAGGGAACAATCAGCCCCAGCATTTT.

V gene TRBV5-4 combines with J gene TRBJ1-1; 8 bases map to TRBD1. Germline V gives CDR1 SGHNT, CDR2 YYREEE (reference sequence). J lost 11 bases, V lost 2 bases, and 14 bases had no gene match. The CDR3 has 15 amino acids. This chain's CDR3 is CASSFNGHRGFMAFF. Written as DNA, the CDR3 is TGTGCCAGCAGCTTCAATGGGCACAGGGGGTTCATGGCTTTCTTT.

In its sample, this clonotype was seen many times. The chain employs TRBV2 and TRBJ1-2; 7 bases line up with TRBD1. The CDR3 spans 11 residues. Trimming cost V 9 bases and J 4 bases; bases outside gene matches: 2. Germline CDR1 reads SNHLY; CDR2 reads FYNNEI. CDR3 DNA sequence: TGTGCCAGTAGGACAGGCTATGGCTACACCTTC. This translates into CASRTGYGYTF.

In its sample, this clonotype was seen a few times. The V and J genes are TRBV6-1 and TRBJ2-1, with TRBD2 matching 10 bases. There are 16 residues in the CDR3. In germline, CDR1 is MNHNS, CDR2 SASEGT. V gave up 7 bases and J gave up 6 bases; unmatched junction bases: 12. The CDR3: CASTLSGSGGANEQFF. The DNA for the CDR3 is TGTGCCAGCACGCTCTCGGGCAGCGGGGGGGCCAATGAGCAGTTCTTC.

In this sample, this clonotype turned up a few times. The chain combines TRBV20-1 with TRBJ1-4, with D unresolved. The CDR3 length is 13 residues. V was pared by 6 bases and J by 7 bases, with 15 bases between. CDR1 and CDR2 from the germline V gene are DFQATT and SNEGSKA (reference sequence). The chain's CDR3 is CSARRSSREKLFF. CDR3 DNA sequence: TGCAGTGCCAGGCGGTCCTCGCGTGAAAAACTGTTTTTT.

Ten or more counts support this clonotype. J is TRBJ2-7 and V is TRBV6-5; D not certain. V shed 0 bases and J shed 4 bases, with 16 bases lying between them. Germline lookup yields CDR1 MNHEY and CDR2 SVGAGI. This CDR3 comprises 16 residues. CDR3 in DNA: TGTGCCAGCAGTTACTCGTCGGGTGTTGGGTTTTACGAGCAGTACTTC. Protein sequence: CASSYSSGVGFYEQYF.

The chain links TRBV6-2 or TRBV6-3 to TRBJ1-5; the D is unclear. Deletions cut 0 bases from V and 6 bases from J, with 9 bases between. The CDR3 loop spans 14 amino acids. The germline CDR1 and CDR2 sequences are MNHEY and SVGEGT. In nucleotides, the CDR3 is TGTGCCAGCAGTTACTCGATAGCAGGTCAGCCCCAGCATTTT. Residues: CASSYSIAGQPQHF.

This clonotype appeared many times. For the CDR3, the DNA is TGTGCCAGCAGGCTCCCTAGCGGATCAGCCTCCTACAATGAGCAGTTCTTC. Translation gives CASRLPSGSASYNEQFF. This sequence joins TRBV28 and TRBJ2-1, with 7 positions matching TRBD2. There are 17 residues in the CDR3. V shed 6 bases and J 0 bases; nucleotides not matched to a gene: 11. CDR1 is MDHEN and CDR2 is SYDVKM in the germline V gene.

This clonotype appeared many times. CDR3 protein: CASSQDSSNTEAFF. In nucleotides, the CDR3 is TGCGCCAGCAGCCAAGACAGTTCTAACACTGAAGCTTTCTTT. The chain uses TRBV4-1 and TRBJ1-1; no clear D gene. V lost 0 bases, J lost 2 bases, and 7 bases lay in between. This CDR3 is built from 14 residues. Germline V CDR1 and CDR2: MGHRA, YSYEKL.

V gene TRBV6-2 or TRBV6-3 combines with J gene TRBJ2-7; 7 bases are shared with TRBD1. Per the germline V gene, CDR1 is MNHEY and CDR2 is SVGEGT. CDR3 length: 15 residues. The ends lost 2 bases at V and 0 bases at J; junction bases unmatched: 4. The CDR3 sequence: CASSYATGSSYEQYV. CDR3 in DNA: TGTGCCAGCAGTTACGCGACAGGGAGCTCCTACGAGCAGTACGTC.

This chain joins TRBV7-2 and TRBJ1-2; possible D gene TRBD1, 6 bases. In germline, CDR1 is SGHTA, CDR2 FQGNSA. V gave up 5 bases and J gave up 2 bases, with 15 bases separating them. The CDR3 is 15 residues long. CDR3 nucleotide sequence: TGTGCCAGCAGCCTTACGGGACATCCGAACTATGGCTACACCTTC. Amino acid sequence: CASSLTGHPNYGYTF.